The clone carrying this T cell receptor beta chain was observed a single time. The antigen remains unidentified. Sequencing was performed with immunoSEQ multiplex PCR; in TCRdb, only in-frame clones are kept and a portion is missing. The sample comprises a few hundred thousand clones, 80% to 95% of which are singletons, and less than 15% rests with the top ten. The treatment: roughly 18 received Ad26.COV2.S at low or high dose, single or two shots; roughly five received placebo; per-sample allocation not given. Sampling occurred on day 63 after the first vaccine or placebo injection. This entry comes from a study of Ad26.COV2.S vaccination and SARS-CoV-2 variants. Study-wide context: Trial arm assignment for the donor was COV1001 Ad26.COV2.S. In the study, Ad26.COV2.S was injected intramuscularly once, or twice 56 days apart.

Whole-study results and caveats: Among vaccine recipients, spike-specific TCR breadth exceeded that of placebo recipients.

V lost 0 bases and J lost 11, with 5 bases in between. The V gene's germline CDR1 is LGHDT and CDR2 YNNKEL (reference sequence). The CDR3 is 12 residues long. The chain joins TRBV3-1 (or the pseudogene TRBV3-2) to TRBJ1-6, with D unresolved. This TCR was recovered from a person aged 18-60 years who received the Ad26.COV2.S COVID-19 vaccine or a placebo. The sample in question was peripheral blood, obtained in a trial of Ad26.COV2.S vaccine versus placebo. This CDR3 is CASSQEPAPLHF. The CDR3 nucleotides are TGTGCCAGCAGCCAAGAGCCCGCACCCCTCCACTTT.